The present T cell receptor beta chain was sequenced within a study of shared clonotypes between healthy human individuals. CDR3 length equals 14 residues. Trimming cost V 8 bases and J 0 bases, with 11 bases left between them. Germline loops: CDR1 SEHNR, CDR2 FQNEAQ (reference sequence). Sequencing was at deep level. Sequencing used immunoSEQ multiplex PCR; TCRdb keeps in-frame clones, though not all of them. The profile shows some 1,400,000 clones, roughly 96% of them singletons. Overall study findings and caveats: Compared with memory subsets, naive subsets generally had larger estimated richness.

Of note for this clone: Its target is not known.

The source is a young man in good health. The sample taken for sequencing was naive CD4+ T cells sorted from blood. The subset is: CD45RA+ positively selected. This rearrangement joins TRBV7-9 to TRBJ1-5; tentatively, D is TRBD1 (5 bases). The CDR3 is CASARAGSNQPQHF. The CDR3 DNA reads as TGTGCCAGCGCCAGGGCGGGTAGCAATCAGCCCCAGCATTTT. The whole variable domain, filled in from reference TRBV7-9 and TRBJ1-5, reads DTGVSQNPRHKITKRGQNVTFRCDPISEHNRLYWYRQTLGQGPEFLTYFQNEAQLEKSRLLSDRFSAERPKGSFSTLEIQRTEQGDSAMYLCASARAGSNQPQHFGDGTRLSIL.